This T cell receptor (beta chain) was observed in a study of blood T cell repertoires in COVID-19. In the study overall: Whether acute or convalescent, the COVID-19 samples came from the United States, Italy and Spain. T cells, B-cell-depleted T cells, or PBMCs provided the cDNA or gDNA that served as material.

After removal of 5 bases from V and 0 bases from J, the junction contained 9 bases not matched to a gene. Germline V gene sequence: CDR1 SGHVS, CDR2 FQNEAQ. The CDR3 has 18 residues. Under the authors' procedure: Amplification from reference gene primers served as the basis for estimated nucleated cell counts. Assay: immunoSEQ multiplex PCR; the TCRdb copy retains only in-frame clones and omits some. V, J and clone size are taken as reported in that table, and D and trimming were inferred from the DNA itself. This sample carries tens of thousands of clones, 81% of them seen once, and the ten largest clones take around 40%.

The TCR sequence derives from a man aged 80 or over with acute or convalescent COVID-19. V usage is TRBV7-8 and J usage is TRBJ2-1; 11 bases agree with TRBD2. Source material: peripheral blood. The CDR3 sequence: CASSPKGGLADSYNEQFF. The CDR3 nucleotides are TGTGCCAGCAGCCCTAAGGGGGGACTAGCGGACTCCTACAATGAGCAGTTCTTC.